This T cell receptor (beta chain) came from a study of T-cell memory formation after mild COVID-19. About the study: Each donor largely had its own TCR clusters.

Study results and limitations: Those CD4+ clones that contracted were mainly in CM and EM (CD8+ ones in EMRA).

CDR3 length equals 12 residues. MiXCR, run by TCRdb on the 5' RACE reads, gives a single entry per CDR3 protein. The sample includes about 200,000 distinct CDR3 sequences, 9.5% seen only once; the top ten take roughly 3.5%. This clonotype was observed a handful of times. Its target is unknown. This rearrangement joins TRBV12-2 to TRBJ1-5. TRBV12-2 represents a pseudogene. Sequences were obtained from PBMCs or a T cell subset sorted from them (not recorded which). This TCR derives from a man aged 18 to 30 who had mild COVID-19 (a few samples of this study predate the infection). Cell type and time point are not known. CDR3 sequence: CASRLPDQPQHF. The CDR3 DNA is TGTGCAAGTCGCTTACCGGATCAGCCCCAGCATTTT.